This T cell receptor (beta chain) was retrieved from a study of shared clonotypes between healthy human individuals. The CDR3 sequence is 15 residues long. Per germline, CDR1 SGHDT and CDR2 YYEEEE. Unmatched junction bases numbered 3, after V lost 3 bases and J lost 2 bases. Measured with immunoSEQ multiplex PCR; TCRdb has only the in-frame clones, and not every one. The sample has about 2.3 million clones, more than 85% seen once. The sequenced sample consisted of naive CD4+ T cells from PBMCs. Subset specified: CD45RA+ positively selected. The sequence derives from a man aged 18-30 years in good health. Some clones in this sample may be carry-over from other donors' samples. The chain recombines TRBV5-6 with TRBJ1-5; TRBD1 matches 9 bases. The CDR3 loop reads CASSSRDRGNQPQHF. Written as DNA, the CDR3 is TGTGCCAGCAGCTCCCGGGACAGGGGCAATCAGCCCCAGCATTTT.